This TCR beta chain is from a study of blood T cells in healthy people across ages. PCR was performed a second time for about 7 to 11 cycles using a sample-barcoded 5' primer and a J-beta primer mix. TCRdb called the 5' RACE reads again in MiXCR, with one record for every CDR3 protein. The sample includes under 850,000 distinct CDR3 sequences, 35% to 40% of them seen just once. This CDR3 region has 17 residues. As for this clonotype: The junction shows a germline mismatch at one end, possibly a read error.

The specimen sequenced was blood. This receptor was identified in a man between 18 and 29 years old in good health. The chain couples TRBV12-3 or TRBV12-4 to TRBJ2-3; 10 positions match TRBD1. The CDR3 DNA reads as TGTGTCAGCAGTTTAGGGACAGGGGACGGAGCAACAGATACGCAGTATTTT. Protein product: CVSSLGTGDGATDTQYF.